The entry below gives a single TCR beta chain sequence along with its context. Its cognate antigen is unknown. The data were taken from a study of T-cell memory formation after mild COVID-19. For the study at large: Most TCR clusters belonged to a single donor. Study-wide points: Clones that contracted from day 15 to 85 had balanced CD4/CD8; later expanders were CD4+ biased.

MiXCR was run by TCRdb on the 5' RACE reads, yielding one entry per CDR3 protein. The table lists under 250,000 distinct CDR3 sequences, around 26% of them singletons. CDR1 SEHNR and CDR2 FQNEAQ come from the germline V gene (reference sequence). The CDR3 totals 14 residues. V was cut by 5 bases and J by 1 base, with 9 bases left in between. This chain uses TRBV7-9 with TRBJ2-1; D gene unclear. The TCR comes from an adult woman who had mild COVID-19 (a few samples of this study predate the infection). Cell type and time point are not known. The sample consisted of PBMCs or a T cell subset sorted from them (not recorded which). For the CDR3, the DNA is TGTGCCAGCAGCCAAGACCAGTCCTACAATGAGCAGTTCTTC. Translating gives CASSQDQSYNEQFF.